This TCR beta chain came from a study of blood T cell repertoires in COVID-19. Study background: Sources were T cells, B-cell-depleted T cells, or PBMCs; the material itself was cDNA or gDNA.

There are a few counts of this clone. Participants' own reports of clinical history determined their cohort assignment. This CDR3 spans 16 amino acids. Germline V gene data show CDR1 as KGHSH and CDR2 as LQKENI. The trim removed 3 bases at V and 4 bases at J, leaving 7 bases unmatched. In the original processing: Estimation of nucleated cell counts relied on the amplification of reference gene primers. Clones were read by immunoSEQ multiplex PCR, and TCRdb kept only the in-frame ones, dropping some. The V and J calls and the clone size are those of that table, but D and trimming were determined from the DNA. The sample includes approximately 170,000 clones, around four fifths of them seen just once.

The material sequenced was PBMCs or T cells enriched from blood (not recorded which). The chain combines TRBV18 with TRBJ2-1, with 9 positions matching TRBD2. This receptor was obtained from a woman aged 45 to 65 who had recovered from COVID-19. The CDR3 DNA sequence: TGTGCCAGCTCACCGGCATCTAGCGGGGCTTACAATGAGCAGTTCTTC. Translating gives CASSPASSGAYNEQFF.